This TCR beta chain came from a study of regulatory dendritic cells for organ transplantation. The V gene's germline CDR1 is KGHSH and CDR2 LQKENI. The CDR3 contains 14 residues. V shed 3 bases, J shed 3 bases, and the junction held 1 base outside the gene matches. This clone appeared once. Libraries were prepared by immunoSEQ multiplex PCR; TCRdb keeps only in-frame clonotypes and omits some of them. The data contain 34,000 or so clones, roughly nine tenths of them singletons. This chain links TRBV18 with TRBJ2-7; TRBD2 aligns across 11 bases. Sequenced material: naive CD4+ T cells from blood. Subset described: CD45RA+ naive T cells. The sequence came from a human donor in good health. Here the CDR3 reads CASSPGTSGYEQYF. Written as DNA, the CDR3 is TGTGCCAGCTCACCCGGGACTAGCGGCTACGAGCAGTACTTC.